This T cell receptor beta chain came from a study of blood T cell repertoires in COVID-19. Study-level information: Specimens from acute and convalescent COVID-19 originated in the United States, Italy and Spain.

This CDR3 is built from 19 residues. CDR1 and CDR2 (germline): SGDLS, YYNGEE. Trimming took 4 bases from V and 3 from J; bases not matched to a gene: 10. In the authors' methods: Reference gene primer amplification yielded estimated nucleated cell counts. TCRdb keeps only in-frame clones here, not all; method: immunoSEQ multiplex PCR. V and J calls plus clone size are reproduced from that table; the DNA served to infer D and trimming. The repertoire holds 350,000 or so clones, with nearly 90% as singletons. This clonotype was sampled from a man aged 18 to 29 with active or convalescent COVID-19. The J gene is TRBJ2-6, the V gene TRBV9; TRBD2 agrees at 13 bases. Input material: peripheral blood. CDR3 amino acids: CASSFRTSGSLGGANVLTF. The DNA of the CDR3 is TGTGCCAGCAGCTTCCGGACTAGCGGGAGTCTAGGTGGGGCCAACGTCCTGACTTTC.